This is a list of T cell receptor beta chains from one sample in a study of lymphopenia after photon versus proton radiotherapy. Assay used: immunoSEQ multiplex PCR; TCRdb lists only in-frame clones, some missing. The sample records more than 80,000 clones, approximately 82% being singletons. The sequencing here drew on peripheral blood, taken from a patient treated with proton-based radiotherapy. The receptors originated from a man between 60 and 75 years old with pancreatic cancer. The CDR3 runs from the conserved cysteine through the conserved F or W. A D gene is named only where the DNA matches it firmly. Not every row has a clone size; where given, it reads once, few, many or a size class.

clone_size j_call v_call d_call cdr3_aa cdr3_nt
NA TRBJ2-2 TRBV27 NA CASSFWRNTGELFF TGTGCCAGCAGTTTTTGGCGGAACACCGGGGAGCTGTTTTTT
NA TRBJ2-6 TRBV29-1 TRBD1 CSVPTGVSSGANVLTF TGCAGCGTACCGACAGGGGTTAGCTCTGGGGCCAACGTCCTGACTTTC
NA TRBJ2-1 TRBV2 NA CASSVPGFEQFF TGTGCCAGCAGTGTTCCCGGGTTTGAGCAGTTCTTC
NA TRBJ1-5 TRBV30 NA CAWSIPPSGHQPQHF TGTGCCTGGAGTATACCTCCGAGTGGGCATCAGCCCCAGCATTTT
NA TRBJ2-2 TRBV4-2 TRBD1 CASSQRQGRDTGELFF TGTGCCAGCAGCCAACGACAGGGAAGGGACACCGGGGAGCTGTTTTTT
NA TRBJ2-1 TRBV19 NA CATLGRESNEQFF TGTGCCACTCTGGGGCGGGAAAGCAATGAGCAGTTCTTC
few TRBJ2-3 TRBV6-1 TRBD1 CASSNDRGRTDTQYF TGTGCCAGCAGTAACGACAGGGGGCGCACAGATACGCAGTATTTT
NA TRBJ2-7 TRBV9 NA CASSVLGFLSYEQYF TGTGCCAGCAGCGTATTGGGATTTCTCTCCTACGAGCAGTACTTC
few TRBJ1-4 TRBV5-1 TRBD1 CASSAGQGGANEKLFF TGCGCCAGCAGCGCGGGACAGGGGGGAGCTAATGAAAAACTGTTTTTT
NA TRBJ2-3 TRBV6-4 TRBD2 CASSGRSGSGTDTQYF TGTGCCAGCAGTGGAAGGAGCGGGAGTGGCACAGATACGCAGTATTTT
NA TRBJ1-3 TRBV28 TRBD1 CASSLSGGAPGNTIYF TGTGCCAGCAGTTTATCAGGGGGGGCGCCTGGAAACACCATATATTTT